The 4 T cell receptor beta chains in this list originate from one sample, sequenced in a study of vaccination and CD4 T cells after COVID-19 (dated by TCRdb to about 2022). What these receptors recognize is not known. The library was produced with PCR. Sequenced on an Illumina iSeq 100. DNA from cultured CD4+ T cells underwent TCR sequencing with the Oncomine TCR Beta short-read assay at the Johns Hopkins FTIC core. Using fastp at Q25 and MiXCR, TCRdb reprocessed the public reads and kept productive beta chains. CDR3 protein duplicates are merged, each entry listing the most common genes and DNA. Recorded for this sample are approximately 2,000 distinct CDR3 sequences; just under 20% of them occurred a single time. Clones ranked in the top ten supply around 67% of the sample. The treatment or condition tag for this specimen amounts to: roughly 10-day PBMC culture with coronavirus spike peptide pools or control peptides (ViraFEST assay). CD4+ T cells from unexposed donors were collected before the COVID-19 pandemic (2011-2018).

Sequencing was performed on CD4+ T cells from blood, cultured in vitro. Receptors were obtained from a human donor in good health.

This chain joins TRBV4-3 and TRBJ2-3, with 9 bases lining up with TRBD2. The ends lost 5 bases at V and 7 bases at J; junction bases unmatched: 10. CDR1 LGHNA and CDR2 YSLEER come from the germline V gene. The CDR3 covers 15 residues. The CDR3: CASSGGGASFNTQYF. The CDR3 DNA reads as TGCGCCAGCAGCGGCGGGGGGGCAAGTTTTAATACGCAGTATTTT.

The sample holds a few counts of this clonotype. The J gene is TRBJ2-2, the V gene TRBV11-3; tentatively, D is TRBD1 or TRBD2 (6 bases each). CDR1 and CDR2 from the germline V gene are SGHNT and YENEEA. The V gene lost 1 base and the J gene lost 4 bases, with 13 bases spanning the gap. CDR3 length: 16 amino acids. The DNA for the CDR3 is TGTGCCAGCAGCTTAGGTGGGGGGCCGGGCACCGGGGAGCTGTTTTTT. Its protein is CASSLGGGPGTGELFF.

In this sample, this clonotype turned up a few times. This chain links TRBV19 with TRBJ2-7; tentatively, D is TRBD1 (6 bases). The CDR3 spans 15 residues. The ends were cut back, 5 bases at V and 0 bases at J, with 14 bases in the middle. Per germline, CDR1 LNHDA and CDR2 SQIVND (reference sequence). The DNA of the CDR3 is TGTGCCAGTAGTCCTCTCGACAGGAGCTCCTACGAGCAGTACTTC. It yields the protein CASSPLDRSSYEQYF. The full variable domain, completed using reference TRBV19 and TRBJ2-7, is DGGITQSPKYLFRKEGQNVTLSCEQNLNHDAMYWYRQDPGQGLRLIYYSQIVNDFQKGDIAEGYSVSREKKESFPLTVTSAQKNPTAFYLCASSPLDRSSYEQYFGPGTRLTVT.

This clonotype was seen a handful of times. This chain joins TRBV2 and TRBJ2-2, with 8 bases aligning to TRBD1. This CDR3 spans 15 amino acids. The ends lost 4 bases at V and 1 base at J; junction bases unmatched: 2. Germline-derived CDR1 and CDR2 are SNHLY and FYNNEI. The CDR3: CASSVGQGNTGELFF. The CDR3 coding sequence is TGTGCCAGCAGTGTTGGACAGGGGAACACCGGGGAGCTGTTTTTT.